These T cell receptor beta chains were read from a single sample in a study of T-cell memory formation after mild COVID-19. TCRdb passed the 5' RACE reads through MiXCR, listing each CDR3 protein once. The sample has 350,000 to 450,000 distinct CDR3 sequences; over 15% are singletons. Specimen: PBMCs or a T cell subset sorted from them (not recorded which). Source of these receptors: an adult woman who had mild COVID-19 (a few samples of this study predate the infection). Cell type and time point are not known. Each CDR3 is given with its conserved first and last residue. D genes are given only for firm matches. Some rows mark clone size as missing; the rest say once, few, many or name a class of expanded clone.

clone_size,v_call,j_call,d_call,cdr3_aa,cdr3_nt
.,TRBV5-6,TRBJ2-3,.,CASSLKGPTDTQYF,TGTGCCAGCAGCTTGAAGGGACCCACAGATACGCAGTATTTT
.,TRBV7-2,TRBJ2-3,.,CASREGGGDTQYF,TGTGCCAGCAGAGAGGGAGGCGGAGATACGCAGTATTTT
.,TRBV6-1,TRBJ2-1,.,CASSETELVSAEQFF,TGTGCCAGCAGTGAAACCGAGTTAGTTAGCGCTGAGCAGTTCTTC
.,TRBV4-1,TRBJ2-7,TRBD1,CASSQNRGRDEQYF,TGCGCCAGCAGCCAGAACAGGGGGCGCGACGAGCAGTACTTC
few,TRBV21-1,TRBJ2-7,.,CASSKGTSGRSYEQYF,TGTGCCAGCAGCAAAGGTACTAGCGGGAGGTCCTACGAGCAGTACTTC
.,TRBV20-1,TRBJ1-5,TRBD1,CSARAGGTGGNQPQHF,TGCAGTGCTAGAGCAGGGGGGACAGGCGGCAATCAGCCCCAGCATTTT
.,TRBV12-3/TRBV12-4,TRBJ2-5,.,CASSREETQETQYF,TGTGCCAGCAGTCGGGAAGAAACCCAAGAGACCCAGTACTTC
few,TRBV29-1,TRBJ2-2,.,CSVNREAGELFF,TGCAGCGTTAACAGGGAGGCCGGGGAGCTGTTTTTT
few,TRBV20-1,TRBJ2-5,TRBD1,CSAIDRAFQETQYF,TGCAGTGCTATTGACAGGGCATTCCAAGAGACCCAGTACTTC
.,TRBV20-1,TRBJ2-3,.,CSARDSITDTQYF,TGCAGTGCTAGAGACAGTATTACAGATACGCAGTATTTT
few,TRBV29-1,TRBJ2-7,.,CSVEDIYEQYF,TGCAGCGTTGAGGATATATACGAGCAGTACTTC
.,TRBV7-8,TRBJ1-1,.,CASSLMDRMNTEAFF,TGTGCCAGCAGCTTAATGGACAGAATGAACACTGAAGCTTTCTTT
.,TRBV7-8,TRBJ2-3,TRBD2,CASSPSGGGADTQYF,TGTGCCAGCAGCCCCAGTGGCGGGGGGGCAGATACGCAGTATTTT
.,TRBV6-2/TRBV6-3,TRBJ1-1,TRBD1,CASSYLTGTGKNTEAFF,TGTGCCAGCAGTTACTTAACCGGGACAGGGAAGAACACTGAAGCTTTCTTT
.,TRBV4-1,TRBJ1-2,TRBD1,CASSQGQGIDYGYTF,TGCGCCAGCAGCCAGGGACAGGGGATTGATTATGGCTACACCTTC
few,TRBV12-3/TRBV12-4,TRBJ1-5,.,CASSLDLAGIRGQPQHF,TGTGCCAGCAGTTTGGACCTCGCCGGAATTCGAGGTCAGCCCCAGCATTTT
few,TRBV7-9,TRBJ1-2,.,CASSLGQGLTSGYTF,TGTGCCAGCAGCTTAGGGCAGGGACTAACCTCTGGCTACACCTTC
.,TRBV12-3/TRBV12-4,TRBJ2-1,.,CASGWKSYNEQFF,TGTGCCAGCGGGTGGAAGTCCTACAATGAGCAGTTCTTC
.,TRBV5-1,TRBJ2-7,.,CASSSSRDGTYEQYF,TGCGCCAGCAGTTCCAGCCGGGACGGGACCTACGAGCAGTACTTC
few,TRBV4-2,TRBJ2-3,.,CASSQEPWTGRDTQYF,TGTGCCAGCAGCCAAGAACCCTGGACGGGGAGAGATACGCAGTATTTT
.,TRBV18,TRBJ2-7,.,CASSPAGGNNEQYF,TGTGCCAGCTCACCAGCTGGCGGGAACAACGAGCAGTACTTC
.,TRBV4-1,TRBJ2-7,TRBD1,CASSQVQGDEQYF,TGCGCCAGCAGCCAAGTTCAGGGGGACGAGCAGTACTTC
.,TRBV6-2/TRBV6-3,TRBJ1-2,.,CASSYSRTPYGYTF,TGTGCCAGCAGTTACTCGAGGACCCCCTATGGCTACACCTTC
.,TRBV7-9,TRBJ2-5,TRBD1,CASRDSKETQYF,TGTGCCAGTAGGGACAGTAAAGAGACCCAGTACTTC
.,TRBV7-2,TRBJ2-1,TRBD1,CASSPEAGGWNEQFF,TGTGCCAGCAGCCCCGAGGCAGGGGGTTGGAATGAGCAGTTCTTC
few,TRBV29-1,TRBJ2-5,TRBD2,CSVLLALQETQYF,TGCAGCGTCTTACTAGCGTTACAAGAGACCCAGTACTTC
.,TRBV7-2,TRBJ2-3,.,CASSLAGHGTDTQYF,TGTGCCAGCAGCTTAGCGGGACACGGGACAGATACGCAGTATTTT
many,TRBV4-3,TRBJ2-2,.,CASSQDLSSARGGELFF,TGCGCCAGCAGCCAAGATCTATCCAGCGCCCGTGGCGGGGAGCTGTTTTTT
few,TRBV7-9,TRBJ2-1,TRBD2,CASSFVAGLAGVRQFF,TGTGCCAGCAGCTTTGTAGCGGGACTAGCGGGAGTCCGGCAGTTCTTC
.,TRBV4-1,TRBJ2-1,TRBD2,CASSQRLAGKYEQFF,TGCGCCAGCAGCCAGAGACTAGCAGGCAAATATGAGCAGTTCTTC
few,TRBV2,TRBJ2-5,.,CASTRGGTRKETQYF,TGTGCCAGCACCAGGGGGGGAACTAGAAAAGAGACCCAGTACTTC
few,TRBV7-8,TRBJ2-2,.,CASSPRWGGANTGELFF,TGTGCCAGCAGCCCGAGATGGGGGGGCGCGAACACCGGGGAGCTGTTTTTT
few,TRBV18,TRBJ1-1,TRBD1,CASSPPGQGSANTEAFF,TGTGCCAGCTCACCACCCGGACAGGGGTCGGCAAACACTGAAGCTTTCTTT
.,TRBV10-3,TRBJ1-5,TRBD1,CAISKTGGDQPQHF,TGTGCCATCAGTAAGACAGGGGGGGATCAGCCCCAGCATTTT
few,TRBV20-1,TRBJ2-7,.,CSARAPVAYEQYF,TGCAGTGCTAGAGCCCCGGTGGCCTACGAGCAGTACTTC
few,TRBV6-6,TRBJ2-7,.,CASSDRTYEQYF,TGTGCCAGCAGCGACAGGACCTACGAGCAGTACTTC
few,TRBV4-3,TRBJ1-2,TRBD1,CASSQLTTGQGNGYTF,TGCGCCAGCAGCCAACTCACTACGGGACAGGGGAATGGCTACACCTTC